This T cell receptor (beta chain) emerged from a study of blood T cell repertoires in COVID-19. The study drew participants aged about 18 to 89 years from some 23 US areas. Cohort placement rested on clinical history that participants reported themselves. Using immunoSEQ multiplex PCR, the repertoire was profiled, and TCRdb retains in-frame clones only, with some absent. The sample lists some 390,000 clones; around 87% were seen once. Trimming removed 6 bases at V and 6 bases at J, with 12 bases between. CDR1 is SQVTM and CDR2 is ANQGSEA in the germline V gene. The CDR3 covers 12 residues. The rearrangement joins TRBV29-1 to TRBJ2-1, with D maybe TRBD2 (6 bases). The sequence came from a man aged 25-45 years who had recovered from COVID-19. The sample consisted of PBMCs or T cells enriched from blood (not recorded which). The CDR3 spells CSVLGLVNEQFF. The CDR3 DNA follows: TGCAGCGTCCTGGGACTCGTCAATGAGCAGTTCTTC.